This T cell receptor beta chain was sequenced for a study of control samples from healthy donors and cancer patients. The protocol was immunoSEQ multiplex PCR, while the TCRdb copy is restricted to in-frame clones and leaves out a portion. This table has about 40,000 clones, 92% appearing once. V was clipped by 7 bases and J by 12 bases; unmatched bases: 10. Germline CDR1 MNHEY, CDR2 SVGAGI. The CDR3 length is 13 residues. This TCR derives from a woman aged 45-65 years in good health. The chain carries TRBV6-5 and TRBJ1-2; 11 positions match TRBD1. Source material: blood. For the CDR3, the DNA is TGTGCCAGCATGGTGCTTCCGGGACAGGGGGACACCTTC. Translation gives CASMVLPGQGDTF.